This T cell receptor (beta chain) is from a study of shared clonotypes between healthy human individuals. Study-level findings and limits: The study's rarefaction showed incomplete sorted-subset sequencing despite large depth. Some clonotypes were shared by all four sorted-subset donors, while others were not shared. The non-shared ones had lower generation probabilities than the shared ones.

An assay was performed, and its level was deep. Each cell subset's genomic DNA was divided evenly among several immunoSEQ plates. Assay used: immunoSEQ multiplex PCR; TCRdb lists only in-frame clones, some missing. This sample yields over 2 million clones, of which 85% to 95% are seen a single time; approximately 0.13% belongs to the top ten. Note on this clone: Its antigen is still unknown.

V gave up 8 bases and J gave up 0 bases; unmatched junction bases: 7. The germline V gene encodes CDR1 LNHDA and CDR2 SQIVND (reference sequence). The CDR3 extends over 15 amino acids. V is TRBV19 and J is TRBJ1-5, with 7 bases identical to TRBD1. The source is a young man in good health. The sample taken for sequencing was naive CD4+ T cells sorted from blood. Sample subset: CD45RA+ positively selected. This CDR3 reads CASVTRGNSNQPQHF. The CDR3 DNA sequence: TGTGCCAGTGTCACCAGGGGGAATAGCAATCAGCCCCAGCATTTT.